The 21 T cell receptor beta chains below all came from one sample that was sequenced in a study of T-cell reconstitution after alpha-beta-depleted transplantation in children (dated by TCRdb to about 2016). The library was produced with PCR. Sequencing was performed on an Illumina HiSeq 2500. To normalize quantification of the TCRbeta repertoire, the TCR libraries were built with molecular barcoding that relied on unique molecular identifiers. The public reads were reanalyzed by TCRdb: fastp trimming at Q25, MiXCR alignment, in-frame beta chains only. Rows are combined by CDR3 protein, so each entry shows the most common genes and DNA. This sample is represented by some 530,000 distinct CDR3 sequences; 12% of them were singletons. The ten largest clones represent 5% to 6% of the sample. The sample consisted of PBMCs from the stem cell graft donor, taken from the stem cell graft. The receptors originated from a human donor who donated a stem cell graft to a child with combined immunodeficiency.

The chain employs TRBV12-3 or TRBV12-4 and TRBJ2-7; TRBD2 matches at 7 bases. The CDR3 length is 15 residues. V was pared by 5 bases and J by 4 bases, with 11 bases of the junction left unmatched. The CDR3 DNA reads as TGTGCCAGCAGTCCTCGGGGCGGGAGAAGGTACGAGCAGTACTTC. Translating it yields CASSPRGGRRYEQYF.

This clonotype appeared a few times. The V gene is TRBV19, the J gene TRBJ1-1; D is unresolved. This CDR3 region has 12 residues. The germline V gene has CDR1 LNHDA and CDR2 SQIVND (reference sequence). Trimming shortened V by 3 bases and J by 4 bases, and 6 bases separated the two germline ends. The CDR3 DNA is TGTGCCAGTAGTATTGGTAGCACTGAAGCTTTCTTT. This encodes CASSIGSTEAFF.

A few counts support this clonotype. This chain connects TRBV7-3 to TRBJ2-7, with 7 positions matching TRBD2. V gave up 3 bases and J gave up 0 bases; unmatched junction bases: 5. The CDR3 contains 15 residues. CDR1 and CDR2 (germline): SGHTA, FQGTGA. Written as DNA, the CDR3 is TGTGCCAGCAGCTTCGGTGGGGGGGGCTCCTACGAGCAGTACTTC. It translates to CASSFGGGGSYEQYF.

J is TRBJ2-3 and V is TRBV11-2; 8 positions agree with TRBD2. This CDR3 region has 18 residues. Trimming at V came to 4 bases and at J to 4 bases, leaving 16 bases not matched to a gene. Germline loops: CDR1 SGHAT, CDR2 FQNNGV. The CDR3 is CASSSPWPGLVGPDTQYF. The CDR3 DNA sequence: TGTGCCAGCAGCTCTCCATGGCCGGGACTAGTCGGTCCAGATACGCAGTATTTT.

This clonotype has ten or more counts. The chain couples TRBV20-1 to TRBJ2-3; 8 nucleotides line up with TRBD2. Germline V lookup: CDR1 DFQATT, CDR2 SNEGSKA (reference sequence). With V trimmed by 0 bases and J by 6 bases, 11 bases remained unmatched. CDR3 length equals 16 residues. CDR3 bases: TGCAGTGCTAGAGATGTCGCCCCGGGACTAGTGGATACGCAGTATTTT. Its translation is CSARDVAPGLVDTQYF.

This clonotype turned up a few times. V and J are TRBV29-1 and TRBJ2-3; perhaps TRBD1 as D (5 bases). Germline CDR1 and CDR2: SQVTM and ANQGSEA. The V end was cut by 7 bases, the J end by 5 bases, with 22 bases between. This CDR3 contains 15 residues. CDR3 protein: CSAEVGAQKGDTQYF. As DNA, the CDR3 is TGCAGCGCCGAGGTTGGGGCGCAAAAAGGAGATACGCAGTATTTT.

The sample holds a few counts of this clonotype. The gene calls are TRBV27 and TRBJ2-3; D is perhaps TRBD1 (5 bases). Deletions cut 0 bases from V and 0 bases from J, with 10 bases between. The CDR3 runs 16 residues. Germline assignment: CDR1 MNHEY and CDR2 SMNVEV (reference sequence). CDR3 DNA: TGTGCCAGCAGTTTATCGACAGACGCTAGCACAGATACGCAGTATTTT. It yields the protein CASSLSTDASTDTQYF.

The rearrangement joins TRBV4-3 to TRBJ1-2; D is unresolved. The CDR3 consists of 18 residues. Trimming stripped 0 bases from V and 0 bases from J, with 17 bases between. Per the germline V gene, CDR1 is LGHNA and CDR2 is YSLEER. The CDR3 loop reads CASSQDWRQVPTNYGYTF. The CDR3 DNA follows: TGCGCCAGCAGCCAAGATTGGAGGCAGGTGCCCACTAACTATGGCTACACCTTC.

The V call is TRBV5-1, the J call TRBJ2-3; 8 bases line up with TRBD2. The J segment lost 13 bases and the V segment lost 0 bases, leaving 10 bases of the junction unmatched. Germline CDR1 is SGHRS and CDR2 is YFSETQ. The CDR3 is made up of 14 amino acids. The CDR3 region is CASSLAPGTSYKYF. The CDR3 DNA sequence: TGCGCCAGCAGCTTGGCCCCTGGGACTAGTTATAAGTATTTT.

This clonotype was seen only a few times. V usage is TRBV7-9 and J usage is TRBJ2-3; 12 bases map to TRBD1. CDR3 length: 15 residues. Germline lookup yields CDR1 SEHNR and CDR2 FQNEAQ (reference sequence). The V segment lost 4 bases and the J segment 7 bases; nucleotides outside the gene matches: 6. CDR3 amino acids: CASSYRDRGRNTQYF. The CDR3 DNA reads TGTGCCAGCAGCTACCGGGACAGGGGGCGAAATACGCAGTATTTT.

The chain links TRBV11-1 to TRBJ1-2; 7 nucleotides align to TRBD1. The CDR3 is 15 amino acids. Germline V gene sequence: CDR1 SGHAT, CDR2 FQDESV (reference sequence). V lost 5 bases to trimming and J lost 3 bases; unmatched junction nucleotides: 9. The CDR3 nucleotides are TGTGCCAGCAGCCACCGGACAGGCTTGTACTATGGCTACACCTTC. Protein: CASSHRTGLYYGYTF.

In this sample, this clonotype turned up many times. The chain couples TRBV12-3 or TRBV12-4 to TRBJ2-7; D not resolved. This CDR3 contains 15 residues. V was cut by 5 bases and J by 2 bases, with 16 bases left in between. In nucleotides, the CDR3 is TGTGCCAGCAGTCTCCTATCCCGGTCTACCTACGAGCAGTACTTC. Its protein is CASSLLSRSTYEQYF.

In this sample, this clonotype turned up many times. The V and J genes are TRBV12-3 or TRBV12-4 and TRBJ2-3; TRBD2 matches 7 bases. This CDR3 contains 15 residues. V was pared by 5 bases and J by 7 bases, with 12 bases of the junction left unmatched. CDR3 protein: CASSTPWAGDHTQYF. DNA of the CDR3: TGTGCCAGCAGTACCCCATGGGCGGGGGACCATACGCAGTATTTT.

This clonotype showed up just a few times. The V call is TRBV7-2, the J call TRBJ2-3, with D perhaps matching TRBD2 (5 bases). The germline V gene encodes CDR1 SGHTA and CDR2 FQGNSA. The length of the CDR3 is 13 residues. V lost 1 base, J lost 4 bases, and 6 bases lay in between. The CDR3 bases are TGTGCCAGCAGCTTAGTAGCGTCAGATACGCAGTATTTT. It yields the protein CASSLVASDTQYF.

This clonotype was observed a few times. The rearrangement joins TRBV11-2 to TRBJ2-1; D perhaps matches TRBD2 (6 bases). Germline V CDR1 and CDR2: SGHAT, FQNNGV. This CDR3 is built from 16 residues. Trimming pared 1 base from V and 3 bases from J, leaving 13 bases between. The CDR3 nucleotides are TGTGCCAGCAGCTTAGGGAGCGGGTGGGGCTACAATGAGCAGTTCTTC. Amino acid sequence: CASSLGSGWGYNEQFF.

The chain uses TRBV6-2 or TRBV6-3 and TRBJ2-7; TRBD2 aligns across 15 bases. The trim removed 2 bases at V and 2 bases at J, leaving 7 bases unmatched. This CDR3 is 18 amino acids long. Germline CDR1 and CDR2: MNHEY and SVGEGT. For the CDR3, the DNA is TGTGCCAGCAGTTACAGCCCTGGGACTAGCGGGGGGCCCTACGAGCAGTACTTC. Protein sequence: CASSYSPGTSGGPYEQYF.

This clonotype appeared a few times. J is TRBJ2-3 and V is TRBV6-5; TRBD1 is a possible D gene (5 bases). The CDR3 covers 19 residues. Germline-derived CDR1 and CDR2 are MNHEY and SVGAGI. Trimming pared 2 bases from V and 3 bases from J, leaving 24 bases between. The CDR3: CASSYTRGNGARRTDTQYF. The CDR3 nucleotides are TGTGCCAGCAGTTACACAAGGGGAAATGGGGCAAGACGAACAGATACGCAGTATTTT.

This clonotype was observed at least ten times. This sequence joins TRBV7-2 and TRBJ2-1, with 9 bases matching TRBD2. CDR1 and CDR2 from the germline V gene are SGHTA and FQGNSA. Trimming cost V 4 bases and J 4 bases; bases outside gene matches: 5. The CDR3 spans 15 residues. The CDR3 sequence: CASSSMTSGYNEQFF. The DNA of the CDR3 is TGTGCCAGCAGCTCTATGACTAGCGGATACAATGAGCAGTTCTTC. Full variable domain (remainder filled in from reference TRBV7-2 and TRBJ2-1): GAGVSQSPSNKVTEKGKDVELRCDPISGHTALYWYRQSLGQGLEFLIYFQGNSAPDKSGLPSDRFSAERTGGSVSTLTIQRTQQEDSAVYLCASSSMTSGYNEQFFGPGTRLTVL.

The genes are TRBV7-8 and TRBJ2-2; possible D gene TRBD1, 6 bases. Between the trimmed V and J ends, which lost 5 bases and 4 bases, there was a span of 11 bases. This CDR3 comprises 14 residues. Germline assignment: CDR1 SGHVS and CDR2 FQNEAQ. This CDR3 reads CASSEQGVTGELFF. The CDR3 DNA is TGTGCCAGCAGCGAACAGGGTGTCACCGGGGAGCTGTTTTTT.

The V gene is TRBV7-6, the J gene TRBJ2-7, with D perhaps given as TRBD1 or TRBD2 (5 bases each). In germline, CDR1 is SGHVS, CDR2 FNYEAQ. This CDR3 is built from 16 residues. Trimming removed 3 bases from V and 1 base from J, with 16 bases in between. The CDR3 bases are TGTGCCAGCAGCTTTCCCCCGGGGCCAACTTCCTACGAGCAGTACTTC. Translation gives CASSFPPGPTSYEQYF.

The CDR3: CASSTLVTQYF. CDR3 DNA sequence: TGTGCCAGCAGTACTTTGGTTACGCAGTATTTT. This sequence joins TRBV12-3 or TRBV12-4 and TRBJ2-3, with D uncertain. The CDR3 covers 11 residues. Trimming shortened V by 5 bases and J by 8 bases, and 8 bases separated the two germline ends.